This T cell receptor beta chain was documented in a study of CD8+CD57+ T cells in acquired aplastic anemia. Across the whole study: Yields of DNA that came from sorted CD4+ and CD8+ cells averaged about 3.5 ug. Healthy donors gave 10 million to 11 million reads on average for CD4+ cells. Study results and caveats: Researchers reported that CD8+ Simpson's diversity was not significantly different in patients versus controls. Patients had about 31 CD8+ CDR3 sequences in common with controls (the shared set).

Germline loops: CDR1 SGHRS, CDR2 YFSETQ. Trimming pared 4 bases from V and 0 bases from J, leaving 11 bases between. This CDR3 contains 16 residues. Profiles of TCR beta VDJ and CDR3 were generated from a genomic DNA template. TCRdb analysed the reads with MiXCR anew, one entry per CDR3 protein. Here the sample spans 100,000 to 150,000 distinct CDR3 sequences, about 46% being singletons. This clonotype was counted many times. No antigen is known for it. Sequenced: sorted CD4+, CD8+, or CD8+CD57+ T cells (not recorded which) from PBMCs. J is TRBJ1-6 and V is TRBV5-1, with a possible D match to TRBD1 (6 bases). The sequence derives from a human donor in good health, serving as a control. CDR3 DNA: TGCGCCAGCAGCGCAACAGGGAGCTCCTATAATTCACCCCTCCACTTT. Amino acids: CASSATGSSYNSPLHF.